This TCR beta chain came from a study of T cells after yellow fever vaccination. Note on this clonotype: Its antigen is unidentified.

Notes on the study in general: Contamination by abundant bulk-population clonotypes could be present in FACS-sorted repertoires.

V lost 6 bases to trimming and J lost 4 bases, with 15 bases between them. The CDR3 consists of 14 residues. Per germline, CDR1 MNHEY and CDR2 SMNVEV (reference sequence). 5'RACE template switching produced TCR cDNA carrying a universal primer site and UMIs. Each CDR3 protein gets one entry after TCRdb re-called the 5' RACE reads with MiXCR. The data hold hundreds of thousands of distinct CDR3 sequences, with 13% observed a single time. Sequencing was performed on PBMCs, taken on the day of the yellow fever booster vaccination. This TCR was sampled from a man aged 25 to 40 who received the YFV17D yellow fever vaccine. J is TRBJ1-2 and V is TRBV27, with D possibly being TRBD1 (6 bases). The CDR3 nucleotides read TGTGCCAGCAGATTACAGGGTGGGAGCTATGGCTACACCTTC. Translating it yields CASRLQGGSYGYTF.